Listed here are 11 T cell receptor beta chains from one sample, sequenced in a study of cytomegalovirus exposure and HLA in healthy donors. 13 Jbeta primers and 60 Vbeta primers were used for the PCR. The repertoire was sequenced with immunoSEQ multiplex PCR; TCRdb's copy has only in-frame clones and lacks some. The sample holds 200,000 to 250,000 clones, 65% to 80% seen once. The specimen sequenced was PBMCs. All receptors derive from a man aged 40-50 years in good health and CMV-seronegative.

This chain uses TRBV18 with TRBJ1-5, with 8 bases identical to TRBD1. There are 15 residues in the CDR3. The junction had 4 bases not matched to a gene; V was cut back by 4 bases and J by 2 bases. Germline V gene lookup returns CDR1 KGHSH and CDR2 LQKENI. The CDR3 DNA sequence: TGTGCCAGCTCACGGGGACAGGTGGGCAATCAGCCCCAGCATTTT. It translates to CASSRGQVGNQPQHF.

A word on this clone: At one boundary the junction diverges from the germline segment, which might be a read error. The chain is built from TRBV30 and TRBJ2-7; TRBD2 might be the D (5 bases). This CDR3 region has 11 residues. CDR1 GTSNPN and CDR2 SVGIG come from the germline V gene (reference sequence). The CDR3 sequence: CAGSVSYEQYF. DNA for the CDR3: TGTGCCGGGAGCGTCTCCTACGAGCAGTACTTC.

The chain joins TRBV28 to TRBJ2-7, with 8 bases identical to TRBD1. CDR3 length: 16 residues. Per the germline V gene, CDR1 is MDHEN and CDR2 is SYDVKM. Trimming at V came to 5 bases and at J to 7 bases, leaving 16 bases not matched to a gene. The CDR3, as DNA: TGTGCCAGCAGTCGCTGGACAGGGCCCTCCCCTTGGGAGCAGTACTTC. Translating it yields CASSRWTGPSPWEQYF.

CDR3: CASSPPQRELYEQFF. The CDR3 DNA sequence: TGTGCCAGCAGCCCTCCCCAGCGGGAGCTCTATGAGCAGTTCTTC. The chain combines TRBV6-5 with TRBJ2-1; 8 nucleotides agree with TRBD2. The CDR3 loop spans 15 amino acids. V shed 6 bases, J shed 8 bases, and the junction held 12 bases outside the gene matches. Germline CDR1 and CDR2: MNHEY and SVGAGI.

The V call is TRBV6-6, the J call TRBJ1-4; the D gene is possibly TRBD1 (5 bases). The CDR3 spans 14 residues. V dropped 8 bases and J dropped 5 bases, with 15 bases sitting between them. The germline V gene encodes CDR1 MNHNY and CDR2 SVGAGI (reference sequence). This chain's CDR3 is CASGLGAANEKLFF. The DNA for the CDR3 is TGTGCCAGCGGTTTAGGGGCCGCCAATGAAAAACTGTTTTTT.

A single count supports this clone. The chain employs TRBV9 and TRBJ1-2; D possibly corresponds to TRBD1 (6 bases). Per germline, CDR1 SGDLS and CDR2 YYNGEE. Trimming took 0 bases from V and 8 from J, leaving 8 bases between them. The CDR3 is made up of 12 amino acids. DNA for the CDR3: TGTGCCAGCAGCGTAGCAGGACAGGGCTACACCTTC. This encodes CASSVAGQGYTF.

The CDR3 is CASSQAWRETDTQYF. The CDR3 DNA follows: TGTGCCAGTAGCCAGGCTTGGCGGGAGACAGATACGCAGTATTTT. The chain employs TRBV19 and TRBJ2-3; 7 positions agree with TRBD2. The V gene's germline CDR1 is LNHDA and CDR2 SQIVND (reference sequence). V was clipped by 6 bases and J by 3 bases; unmatched bases: 9. This CDR3 comprises 15 residues.

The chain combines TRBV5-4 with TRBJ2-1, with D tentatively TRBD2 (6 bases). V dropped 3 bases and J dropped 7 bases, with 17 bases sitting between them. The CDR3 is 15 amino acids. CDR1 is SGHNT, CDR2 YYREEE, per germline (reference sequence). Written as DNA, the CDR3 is TGTGCCAGCAGCTCCAGGGACCCTCGGGGGAATGAGCAGTTCTTC. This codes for CASSSRDPRGNEQFF.

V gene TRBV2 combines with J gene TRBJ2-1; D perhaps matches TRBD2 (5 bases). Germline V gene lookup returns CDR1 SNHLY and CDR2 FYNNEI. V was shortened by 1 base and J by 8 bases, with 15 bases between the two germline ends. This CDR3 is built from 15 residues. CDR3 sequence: CASSEEKRDVDEQFF. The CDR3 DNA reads TGTGCCAGCAGTGAAGAAAAACGGGATGTCGATGAGCAGTTCTTC.

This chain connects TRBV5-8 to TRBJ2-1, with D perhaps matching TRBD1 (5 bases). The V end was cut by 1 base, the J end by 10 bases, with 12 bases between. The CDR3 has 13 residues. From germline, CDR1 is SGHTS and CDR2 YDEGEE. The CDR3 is CASSLPGHGEQFF. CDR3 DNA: TGTGCCAGCAGCTTGCCAGGACACGGCGAGCAGTTCTTC.

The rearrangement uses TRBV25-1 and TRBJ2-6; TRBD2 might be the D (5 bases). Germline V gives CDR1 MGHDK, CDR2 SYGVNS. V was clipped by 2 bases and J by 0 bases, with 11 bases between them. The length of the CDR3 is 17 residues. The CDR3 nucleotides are TGTGCCAGCAGTGAAAGCGGATCGTTCTCTGGGGCCAACGTCCTGACTTTC. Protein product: CASSESGSFSGANVLTF.